A single sample is the source of the 13 T cell receptor beta chains below, sequenced in a study of blood T cell repertoires in COVID-19. Libraries were prepared by immunoSEQ multiplex PCR; TCRdb keeps only in-frame clonotypes and omits some of them. Seen here are tens of thousands of clones, around four fifths observed once, and the top ten hold roughly an eighth. The source material was peripheral blood. These receptors were taken from a human donor with acute or convalescent COVID-19. The donor label of this sample is uncertain.

This chain links TRBV11-3 with TRBJ1-2; a weak D match, TRBD1 (6 bases). Trimming took off 1 base at V and 3 bases at J, with 6 bases between the two ends. The CDR3 has 13 residues. In germline, CDR1 is SGHNT, CDR2 YENEEA. CDR3 sequence reads: CASSLGTDYGYTF. CDR3 nucleotides: TGTGCCAGCAGCTTAGGGACAGACTATGGCTACACCTTC.

This rearrangement joins TRBV6-2 or TRBV6-3 to TRBJ2-3; 7 nucleotides line up with TRBD2. The V gene end was trimmed by 0 bases and the J gene end by 0 bases; junction bases not matched to a gene: 15. The CDR3 runs to 20 residues. Germline V gene sequence: CDR1 MNHEY, CDR2 SVGEGT. DNA of the CDR3: TGTGCCAGCAGTTACTCGTTTCTAGCGGAAAAAGGGTGGAGCACAGATACGCAGTATTTT. It codes for CASSYSFLAEKGWSTDTQYF.

This clone was seen once. The rearrangement links TRBV25-1 to TRBJ2-7, with a tentative D call TRBD1 (6 bases). The CDR3 runs to 14 residues. Trimming left V 7 bases short and J 7 bases short, with 20 bases between. Germline CDR1 and CDR2: MGHDK and SYGVNS. In DNA form, the CDR3 reads TGTGCCAGCACAGAGACAGGCCCCGCGGGTGAGCAGTACTTC. This encodes CASTETGPAGEQYF.

This chain uses TRBV2 with TRBJ1-1, with 8 nucleotides matching TRBD1. Germline-derived CDR1 and CDR2 are SNHLY and FYNNEI. J was trimmed by 7 bases and V by 6 bases; bases with no gene match: 13. The CDR3 length is 15 residues. CDR3 residues: CASRGTGWDRSEAFF. The CDR3 DNA sequence: TGTGCCAGCAGAGGCACCGGCTGGGACAGGAGTGAAGCTTTCTTT.

The V and J genes are TRBV5-4 and TRBJ1-6, with a weak D call TRBD1 (5 bases). The germline V gene encodes CDR1 SGHNT and CDR2 YYREEE (reference sequence). The V gene lost 4 bases and the J gene lost 6 bases, with 17 bases spanning the gap. CDR3 length: 16 amino acids. The CDR3 coding sequence is TGTGCCAGCAGCCCGGGGGTGGACCCTGTTAATTCACCCCTCCACTTT. This sequence encodes CASSPGVDPVNSPLHF.

This clone was observed a few times. The rearrangement joins TRBV7-8 to TRBJ1-2; D gene unclear. Germline V gene data show CDR1 as SGHVS and CDR2 as FQNEAQ. Trimming shortened V by 3 bases and J by 2 bases, and 10 bases separated the two germline ends. The CDR3 consists of 14 residues. CDR3 sequence reads: CASSFAAGNYGYTF. CDR3 DNA: TGTGCCAGCAGCTTCGCGGCGGGGAACTATGGCTACACCTTC.

The V call is TRBV3-1 (or the pseudogene TRBV3-2), the J call TRBJ2-7; 7 positions match TRBD2. Germline CDR1 LGHDT, CDR2 YNNKEL (reference sequence). The CDR3 spans 14 residues. With V trimmed by 3 bases and J by 0 bases, 2 bases remained unmatched. This chain's CDR3 is CASSQTSNSYEQYF. CDR3 bases: TGTGCCAGCAGCCAGACTAGCAACTCCTACGAGCAGTACTTC.

This clone was counted only a few times. The rearrangement links TRBV24-1 to TRBJ1-4; no definite D call. The V gene's germline CDR1 is KGHDR and CDR2 SFDVKD. The CDR3 extends over 12 amino acids. The V gene lost 7 bases and the J gene lost 7 bases, with 9 bases spanning the gap. This CDR3 is CATSGRGEKLFF. For the CDR3, the DNA is TGTGCCACCAGCGGAAGAGGTGAAAAACTGTTTTTT.

This clone was recorded once. The V call is TRBV6-1, the J call TRBJ2-7; 7 bases line up with TRBD1. CDR1 is MNHNS, CDR2 SASEGT, per germline. V was clipped by 0 bases and J by 3 bases; unmatched bases: 2. The CDR3 length is 14 residues. The CDR3 DNA is TGTGCCAGCAGTGAAGCGCACAGGGGCTACGAGCAGTACTTC. This gives the protein CASSEAHRGYEQYF.

This rearrangement joins TRBV5-1 to TRBJ2-7, with 8 bases fitting TRBD2. Germline V gene data show CDR1 as SGHRS and CDR2 as YFSETQ. The V and J ends lost 2 bases and 2 bases, in that order; junction bases with no gene match: 9. This CDR3 is built from 16 residues. The CDR3 DNA reads TGCGCCAGCAGCTTAATACCTACTAGCGGAGCCTACGAGCAGTACTTC. Translation gives CASSLIPTSGAYEQYF.

This chain links TRBV6-2 or TRBV6-3 with TRBJ2-7; no clear D. From germline, CDR1 is MNHEY and CDR2 SVGEGT. The CDR3 covers 12 residues. V was trimmed by 6 bases and J by 4 bases, leaving 10 bases between them. CDR3 protein: CASSFSRYEQYF. The CDR3 bases are TGTGCCAGCAGCTTCTCGAGGTACGAGCAGTACTTC.

This chain joins TRBV7-8 and TRBJ1-2; D perhaps matches TRBD1 (5 bases). The CDR3 loop spans 14 amino acids. Trimming stripped 1 base from V and 12 bases from J, with 18 bases between. The germline CDR1 and CDR2 sequences are SGHVS and FQNEAQ. The CDR3 DNA sequence: TGTGCCAGCAGCTTAGTTGAATCAACGGTGGGGCACACCTTC. Translated: CASSLVESTVGHTF.

V is TRBV19 and J is TRBJ1-2, with a tentative D call TRBD1 (6 bases). Germline V gene data show CDR1 as LNHDA and CDR2 as SQIVND (reference sequence). V was pared by 2 bases and J by 3 bases, with 16 bases between. This CDR3 spans 16 amino acids. The DNA of the CDR3 is TGTGCCAGTAGTATATCGGGTTGGCAGGGGCACTATGGCTACACCTTC. Translation: CASSISGWQGHYGYTF.